The 2 T cell receptor beta chains listed next were all sequenced from one sample in a study of T cells after yellow fever vaccination. TCRdb reprocessed the 5' RACE reads with MiXCR, giving one entry per CDR3 protein. The data hold around 250,000 distinct CDR3 sequences, with less than 9% observed a single time. The source material was CD4+ T cells sorted from PBMCs, sampled 15 days after the yellow fever booster vaccination. The source of these receptors is a man aged 30 to 39 who received the YFV17D yellow fever vaccine.

The sample holds a few counts of this clonotype. The chain uses TRBV3-1 and TRBJ2-1, with TRBD2 identical over 8 bases. The length of the CDR3 is 15 residues. The V gene end was trimmed by 8 bases and the J gene end by 14 bases; junction bases not matched to a gene: 20. From germline, CDR1 is LGHDT and CDR2 YNNKEL (reference sequence). In DNA form, the CDR3 reads TGTGCCAGCCGCCCTAGTTATAGCGGGGCCTACCATGAGTTCTTC. Protein sequence: CASRPSYSGAYHEFF.

V and J are TRBV20-1 and TRBJ2-7; a weak D match, TRBD1 (6 bases). The V end was cut by 4 bases, the J end by 2 bases, with 9 bases between. Germline CDR1 DFQATT, CDR2 SNEGSKA (reference sequence). This CDR3 comprises 12 residues. The CDR3 spells CSATGTTYEQYF. In DNA form, the CDR3 reads TGCAGTGCTACCGGGACAACCTACGAGCAGTACTTC.